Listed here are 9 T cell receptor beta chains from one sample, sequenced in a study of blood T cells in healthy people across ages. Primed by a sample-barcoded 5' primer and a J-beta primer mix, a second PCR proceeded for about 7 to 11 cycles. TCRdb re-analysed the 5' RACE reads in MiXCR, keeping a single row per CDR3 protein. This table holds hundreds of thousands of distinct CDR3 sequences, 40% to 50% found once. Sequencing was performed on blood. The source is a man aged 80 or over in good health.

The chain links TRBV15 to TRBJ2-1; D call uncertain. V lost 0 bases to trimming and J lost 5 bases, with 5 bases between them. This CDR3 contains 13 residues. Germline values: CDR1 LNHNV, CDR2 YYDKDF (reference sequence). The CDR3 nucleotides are TGTGCCACCAGCAGAGATTTGCACAATGAGCAGTTCTTC. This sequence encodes CATSRDLHNEQFF.

The CDR3 protein is CASYSGTQETQYF. The DNA for the CDR3 is TGCGCCAGCTATTCCGGGACGCAAGAGACCCAGTACTTC. The rearrangement uses TRBV5-1 and TRBJ2-5; D might be TRBD1 or TRBD2, each matching 5 bases. Looked up from germline, CDR1 is SGHRS and CDR2 is YFSETQ. Trimming removed 7 bases from V and 2 bases from J, with 12 bases in between. The CDR3 sequence is 13 residues long.

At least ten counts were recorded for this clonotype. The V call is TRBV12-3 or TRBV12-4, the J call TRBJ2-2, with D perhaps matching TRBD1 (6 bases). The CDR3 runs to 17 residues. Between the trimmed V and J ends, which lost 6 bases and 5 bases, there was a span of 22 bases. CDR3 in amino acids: CASSFPGQNGRTGELFF. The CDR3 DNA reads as TGTGCCAGCAGCTTTCCGGGACAAAACGGCCGGACCGGGGAGCTGTTTTTT.

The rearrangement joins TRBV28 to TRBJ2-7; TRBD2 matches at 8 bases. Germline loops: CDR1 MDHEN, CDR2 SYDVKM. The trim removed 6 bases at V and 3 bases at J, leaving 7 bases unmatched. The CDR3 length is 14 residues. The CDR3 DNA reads TGTGCCAGCAGCACCAGCGGGAGTGTCTACGAGCAGTACTTC. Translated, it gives CASSTSGSVYEQYF.

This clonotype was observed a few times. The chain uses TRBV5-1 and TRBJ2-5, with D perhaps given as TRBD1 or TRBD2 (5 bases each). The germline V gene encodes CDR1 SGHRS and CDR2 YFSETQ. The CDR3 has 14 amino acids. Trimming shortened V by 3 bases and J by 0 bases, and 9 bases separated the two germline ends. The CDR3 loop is CASSSRGNQETQYF. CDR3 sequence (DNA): TGCGCCAGCAGCTCGAGGGGAAACCAAGAGACCCAGTACTTC.

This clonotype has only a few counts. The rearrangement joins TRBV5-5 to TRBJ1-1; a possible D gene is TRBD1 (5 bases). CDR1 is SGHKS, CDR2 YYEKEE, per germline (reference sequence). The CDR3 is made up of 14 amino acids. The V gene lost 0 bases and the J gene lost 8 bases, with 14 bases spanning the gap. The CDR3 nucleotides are TGTGCCAGCAGCTTGGTTGCTCCGGGACGAGAAGCTTTCTTT. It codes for CASSLVAPGREAFF.

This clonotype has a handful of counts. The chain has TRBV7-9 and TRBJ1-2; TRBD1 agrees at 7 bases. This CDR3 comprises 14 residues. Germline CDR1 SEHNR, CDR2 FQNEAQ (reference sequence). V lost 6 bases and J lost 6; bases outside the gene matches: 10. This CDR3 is CASSILTGENGYTF. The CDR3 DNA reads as TGTGCCAGCAGTATATTAACAGGGGAAAATGGCTACACCTTC.

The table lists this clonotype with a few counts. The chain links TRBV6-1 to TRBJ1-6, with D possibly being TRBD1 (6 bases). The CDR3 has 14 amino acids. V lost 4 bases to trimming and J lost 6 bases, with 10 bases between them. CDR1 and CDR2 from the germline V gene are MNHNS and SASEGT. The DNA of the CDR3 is TGTGCCAGCAGTGCCGGACAGCTTAATTCACCCCTCCACTTT. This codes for CASSAGQLNSPLHF.

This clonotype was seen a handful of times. This CDR3 reads CASSQRGGQFF. DNA of the CDR3: TGTGCCAGCAGCCAGAGGGGCGGGCAGTTCTTC. The chain links TRBV7-2 to TRBJ2-1; D tentatively reads TRBD1 or TRBD2 (5 bases each). CDR1 is SGHTA, CDR2 FQGNSA, per germline. There are 11 residues in the CDR3. V lost 5 bases and J lost 12, with 11 bases in between.